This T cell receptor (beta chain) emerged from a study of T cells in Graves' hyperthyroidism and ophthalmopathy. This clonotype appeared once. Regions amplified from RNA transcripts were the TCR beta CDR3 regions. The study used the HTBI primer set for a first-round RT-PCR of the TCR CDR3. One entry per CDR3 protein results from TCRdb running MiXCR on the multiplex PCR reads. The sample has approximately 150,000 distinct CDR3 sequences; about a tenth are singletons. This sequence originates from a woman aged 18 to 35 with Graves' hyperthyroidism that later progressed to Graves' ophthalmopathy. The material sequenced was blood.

The CDR3 DNA reads TGCAGTGCTAGAGATGGGTCGGGGTTCCCTGGAAACACCATATATTTT. Translation gives CSARDGSGFPGNTIYF. The J gene is TRBJ1-3, the V gene TRBV20-1; D ambiguous. The V gene lost 0 bases and the J gene lost 2 bases, with 14 bases spanning the gap. This CDR3 has 16 residues. CDR1 is DFQATT, CDR2 SNEGSKA, per germline (reference sequence).